This T cell receptor beta chain was captured in a study of patients and donors after allogeneic stem cell transplantation. TCRdb re-called the RT-PCR reads through MiXCR, storing one row per CDR3 protein. The sample yields over 350,000 distinct CDR3 sequences, 16% seen once. This clonotype was counted a few times. The V end lost 4 bases, the J end lost 1 base, and 17 bases lay between the germline ends. Germline CDR1 SGHRS, CDR2 YFSETQ. The CDR3 has 16 residues. The chain recombines TRBV5-1 with TRBJ2-5, with D perhaps matching TRBD1 or TRBD2 (6 bases each). This clonotype was sampled from a human donor who was either an allogeneic HSCT recipient or a stem cell or donor lymphocyte infusion donor (not recorded which). It is not recorded whose cells these are; they may come from a transplant donor. Sequenced sample: blood, either unsorted or a sorted T cell fraction (not recorded which). CDR3 DNA sequence: TGCGCCAGCAGCGGACTGGGGGGCGGCATCCAAGAGACCCAGTACTTC. It specifies CASSGLGGGIQETQYF.